A single T cell receptor (beta chain) is shown here with its context. TCRdb keeps only in-frame clones here, not all; method: immunoSEQ multiplex PCR. There are about 240,000 clones in the sample; approximately 86% occur only once, and approximately 10% lies in the top ten. Germline V gene lookup returns CDR1 SGHAT and CDR2 FQNNGV. After removal of 4 bases from V and 6 bases from J, the junction contained 5 bases not matched to a gene. The CDR3 is made up of 14 amino acids. Seattle enrolled patients during active infection and tracked them longitudinally. The entry originates in a study of blood T cell repertoires in COVID-19.

This chain uses TRBV11-2 with TRBJ2-7, with 11 nucleotides matching TRBD1. Sequencing input: peripheral blood. The source is a woman aged 50 to 60 with COVID-19, enrolled during active disease. The CDR3 DNA follows: TGTGCCAGCAGCTCCGGACAGGGGGCTACCGAGCAGTACTTC. This codes for CASSSGQGATEQYF.